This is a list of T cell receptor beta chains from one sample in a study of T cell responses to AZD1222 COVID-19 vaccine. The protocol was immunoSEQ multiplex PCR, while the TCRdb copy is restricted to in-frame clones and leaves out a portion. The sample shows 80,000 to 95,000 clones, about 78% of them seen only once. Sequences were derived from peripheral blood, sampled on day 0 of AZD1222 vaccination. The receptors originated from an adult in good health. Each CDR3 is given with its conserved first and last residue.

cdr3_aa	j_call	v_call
CASSLRLGLAGGVNNEQFF	TRBJ2-1	TRBV11-2
CASSLTSYNEQFF	TRBJ2-1	TRBV11-3
CASSPQGSSNQPQHF	TRBJ1-5	TRBV18
CATSRETSGQETQYF	TRBJ2-5	TRBV15
CASSLDSGSYEQYF	TRBJ2-7	TRBV5-1
CACRERGVAEAFF	TRBJ1-1	TRBV30
CASTTGAYGYTF	TRBJ1-2	TRBV2
CASSWGSDNEQFF	TRBJ2-1	TRBV11-3
CASSQARGSYGYTF	TRBJ1-2	TRBV14
CASSDAGTRAFF	TRBJ1-1	TRBV2
CASGPGTLIYEQYF	TRBJ2-7	TRBV12-5
CSADRGGGETQYF	TRBJ2-5	TRBV29-1
CAWSVWAGNEQYF	TRBJ2-7	TRBV30
CASSSGQGYGYTF	TRBJ1-2	TRBV7-2
CASSRTSGSFPHYEQYF	TRBJ2-7	TRBV14
CASSYQQVRSKDQPQHF	TRBJ1-5	TRBV6-2/TRBV6-3
CASSREYTLEGYTF	TRBJ1-2	TRBV19
CASSQILPLNNSPLHF	TRBJ1-6	TRBV3-1/TRBV3-2
CASRAGEDGYGYTF	TRBJ1-2	TRBV6-6
CASIREGGRDYGYTF	TRBJ1-2	TRBV7-2
CSVGPGGVDEQYF	TRBJ2-7	TRBV29-1
CASSPPGGGWYTEAFF	TRBJ1-1	TRBV5-6
CASNRTEARSYEQYF	TRBJ2-7	TRBV27
CASSLGGSSYEQYF	TRBJ2-7	TRBV19
CASSLGGGVPSNEQFF	TRBJ2-1	TRBV28
CAWRGLQSTDTQYF	TRBJ2-3	TRBV30
CASLNNYGYTF	TRBJ1-2	TRBV19
CASSSPGQGDTEAFF	TRBJ1-1	TRBV5-6
CAWSTGGYQPQHF	TRBJ1-5	TRBV30
CASSDSMVGTDQPQHF	TRBJ1-5	TRBV6-4
CASSLGQNTDTQYF	TRBJ2-3	TRBV5-4
CASSLLGGPQHF	TRBJ1-5	TRBV19
CASSLVEGVAGKDTQYF	TRBJ2-3	TRBV7-9
CASSPDRGRGYTF	TRBJ1-2	TRBV4-3
CSVEDRGTGELFF	TRBJ2-2	TRBV29-1
CATSDFFSLTGSSGNTIYF	TRBJ1-3	TRBV24-1
CASSYTSGLSYEQYF	TRBJ2-7	TRBV11-2
CATTGASTDTQYF	TRBJ2-3	TRBV10-3
CASGLRNTGELFF	TRBJ2-2	TRBV12-5
CASSPQRAGAYNEQFF	TRBJ2-1	TRBV19
CATWTSGRSYNEQFF	TRBJ2-1	TRBV6-5
CASSPLAYNEQFF	TRBJ2-1	TRBV6-2/TRBV6-3
CASRQSGNTIYF	TRBJ1-3	TRBV7-9
CASSSGGYYGYTF	TRBJ1-2	TRBV7-9
CASGQDQETQYF	TRBJ2-5	TRBV19
CASSLGNTGELFF	TRBJ2-2	TRBV9